This TCR beta chain was observed in a study of cytomegalovirus exposure and HLA in healthy donors. Study-wide background: In a later analysis, it was reported that the roughly 130 validation repertoires had been produced on the same platform as the 500 to 750 repertoires belonging to the first cohort.

Per germline, CDR1 MDHEN and CDR2 SYDVKM. Trimming took 7 bases from V and 3 from J, leaving 16 bases between them. CDR3 length: 14 residues. Study-wide findings and caveats: High sensitivity and specificity were reportedly achieved when the classifier diagnosed cytomegalovirus status. Most TCR sequences showed up rarely, but some public TCRs showed up in many donors.

Clones were read by immunoSEQ multiplex PCR, and TCRdb kept only the in-frame ones, dropping some. The table includes approximately 150,000 clones, 84% detected once. This clone was detected only once. Its antigen remains unidentified. The sequence came from a man aged 25 to 40 in good health and CMV-seropositive. Sequencing input: PBMCs. This rearrangement joins TRBV28 to TRBJ2-7; D is perhaps TRBD2 (6 bases). The chain's CDR3 is CASKVAGLGYEQYF. Written as DNA, the CDR3 is TGTGCCAGCAAAGTTGCGGGACTCGGCTACGAGCAGTACTTC.